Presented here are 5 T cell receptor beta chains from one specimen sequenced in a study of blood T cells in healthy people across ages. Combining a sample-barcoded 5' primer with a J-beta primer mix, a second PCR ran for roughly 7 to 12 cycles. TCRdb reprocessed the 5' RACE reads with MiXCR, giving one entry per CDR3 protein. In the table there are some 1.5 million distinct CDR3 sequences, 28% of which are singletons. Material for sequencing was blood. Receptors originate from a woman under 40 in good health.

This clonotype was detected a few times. CDR3 nucleotide sequence: TGTGCCACCAGCAGTCCGTTAAAACTTAGGGGCAATGAGCAGTTCTTC. Its protein product is CATSSPLKLRGNEQFF. The rearrangement links TRBV15 to TRBJ2-1, with a tentative D call TRBD1 (5 bases). In germline, CDR1 is LNHNV, CDR2 YYDKDF (reference sequence). V was pared by 3 bases and J by 6 bases, with 18 bases between. The CDR3 runs 16 residues.

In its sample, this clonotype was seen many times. CDR3 DNA sequence: TGTGCCAGCACCAGGGGGGTGGATCAGCCCCAGCATTTT. This gives the protein CASTRGVDQPQHF. This rearrangement joins TRBV6-5 to TRBJ1-5; TRBD1 matches 7 bases. Looked up from germline, CDR1 is MNHEY and CDR2 is SVGAGI. There are 13 residues in the CDR3. The V gene end was trimmed by 7 bases and the J gene end by 5 bases; junction bases not matched to a gene: 5.

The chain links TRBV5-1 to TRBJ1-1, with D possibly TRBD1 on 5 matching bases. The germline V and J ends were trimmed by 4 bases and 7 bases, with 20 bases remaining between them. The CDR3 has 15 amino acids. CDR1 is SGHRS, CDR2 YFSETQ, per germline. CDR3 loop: CASSAQRGAGGEAFF. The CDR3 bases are TGCGCCAGCAGCGCGCAAAGGGGAGCAGGCGGTGAAGCTTTCTTT.

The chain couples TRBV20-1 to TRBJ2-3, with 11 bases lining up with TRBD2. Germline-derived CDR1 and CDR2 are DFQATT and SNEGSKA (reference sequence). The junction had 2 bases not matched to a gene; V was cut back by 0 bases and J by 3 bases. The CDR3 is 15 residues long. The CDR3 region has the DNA TGCAGTGCTAGAGATCGGACTAGCGGGACAGATACGCAGTATTTT. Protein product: CSARDRTSGTDTQYF.

The CDR3 DNA is TGTGCCAGCAAAGGGGGAGGGTACTATGGCTACACCTTC. Protein sequence: CASKGGGYYGYTF. The V and J genes are TRBV6-5 and TRBJ1-2; possible D gene TRBD1, 6 bases. Trimming removed 7 bases from V and 3 bases from J, with 12 bases in between. Per germline, CDR1 MNHEY and CDR2 SVGAGI. The CDR3 totals 13 residues.